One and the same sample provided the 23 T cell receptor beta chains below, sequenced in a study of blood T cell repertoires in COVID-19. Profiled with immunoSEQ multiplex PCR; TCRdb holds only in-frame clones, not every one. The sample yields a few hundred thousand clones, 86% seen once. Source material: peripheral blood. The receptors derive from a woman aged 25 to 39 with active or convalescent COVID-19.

CDR3 protein: CASSKGGPGGSETQYF. In DNA, the CDR3 is TGTGCCAGCAGCAAGGGTGGACCCGGGGGATCTGAGACCCAGTACTTC. The V and J genes are TRBV21-1 and TRBJ2-5; TRBD2, the table's D call, lacks a check against the DNA. TRBV21-1 is deemed a pseudogene. This CDR3 has 16 residues.

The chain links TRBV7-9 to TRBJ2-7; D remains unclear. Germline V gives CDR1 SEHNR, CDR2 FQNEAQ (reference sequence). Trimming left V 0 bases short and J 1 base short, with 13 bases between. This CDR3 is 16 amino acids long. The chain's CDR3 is CASSLATPGQSYEQYF. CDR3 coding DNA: TGTGCCAGCAGCTTAGCGACCCCAGGTCAGTCCTACGAGCAGTACTTC.

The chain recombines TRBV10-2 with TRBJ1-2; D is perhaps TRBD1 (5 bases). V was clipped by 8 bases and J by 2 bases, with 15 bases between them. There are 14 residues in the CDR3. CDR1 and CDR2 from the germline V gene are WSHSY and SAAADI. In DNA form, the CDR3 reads TGCGCCAGCGGCTCAGGGATAGCCAACTATGGCTACACCTTC. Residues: CASGSGIANYGYTF.

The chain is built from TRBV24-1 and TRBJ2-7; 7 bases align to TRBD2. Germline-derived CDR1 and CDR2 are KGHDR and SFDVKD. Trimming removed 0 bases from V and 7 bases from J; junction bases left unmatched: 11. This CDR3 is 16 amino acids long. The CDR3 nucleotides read TGTGCCACCAGTGATTTGCCGACAAGCGGGAAGCGTGAGCAGTACTTC. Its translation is CATSDLPTSGKREQYF.

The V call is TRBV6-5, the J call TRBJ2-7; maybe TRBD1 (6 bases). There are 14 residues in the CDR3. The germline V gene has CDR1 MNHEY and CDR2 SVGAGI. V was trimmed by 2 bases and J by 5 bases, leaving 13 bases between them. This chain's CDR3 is CASSYDRLANEQYF. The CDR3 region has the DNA TGTGCCAGCAGTTACGACAGGCTCGCGAACGAGCAGTACTTC.

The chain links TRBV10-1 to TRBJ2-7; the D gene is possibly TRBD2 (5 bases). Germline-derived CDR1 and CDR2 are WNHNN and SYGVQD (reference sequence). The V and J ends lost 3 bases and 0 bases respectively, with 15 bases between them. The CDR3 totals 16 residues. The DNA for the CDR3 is TGCGCCAGCAGTGACCGCTCCGGGGAGAGCTCCTACGAGCAGTACTTC. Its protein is CASSDRSGESSYEQYF.

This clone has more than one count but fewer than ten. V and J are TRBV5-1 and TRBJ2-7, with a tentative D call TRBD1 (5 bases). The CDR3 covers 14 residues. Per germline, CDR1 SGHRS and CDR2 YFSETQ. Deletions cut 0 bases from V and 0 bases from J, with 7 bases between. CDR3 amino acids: CASSLGRASYEQYF. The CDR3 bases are TGCGCCAGCAGCTTGGGCAGGGCCTCCTACGAGCAGTACTTC. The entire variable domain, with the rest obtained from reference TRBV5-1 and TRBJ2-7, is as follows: KAGVTQTPRYLIKTRGQQVTLSCSPISGHRSVSWYQQTPGQGLQFLFEYFSETQRNKGNFPGRFSGRQFSNSRSEMNVSTLELGDSALYLCASSLGRASYEQYFGPGTRLTVT.

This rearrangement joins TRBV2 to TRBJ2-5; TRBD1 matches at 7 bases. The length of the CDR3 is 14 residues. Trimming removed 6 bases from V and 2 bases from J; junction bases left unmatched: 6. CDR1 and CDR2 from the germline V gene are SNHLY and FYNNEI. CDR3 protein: CASRFLDRQETQYF. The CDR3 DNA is TGTGCCAGCAGATTTTTGGACAGGCAAGAGACCCAGTACTTC.

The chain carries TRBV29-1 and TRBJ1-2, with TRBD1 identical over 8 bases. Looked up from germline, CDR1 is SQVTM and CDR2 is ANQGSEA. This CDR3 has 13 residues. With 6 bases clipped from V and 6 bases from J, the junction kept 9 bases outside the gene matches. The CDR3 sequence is CSVTGGVENGYTF. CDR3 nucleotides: TGCAGCGTCACAGGGGGTGTTGAGAATGGCTACACCTTC.

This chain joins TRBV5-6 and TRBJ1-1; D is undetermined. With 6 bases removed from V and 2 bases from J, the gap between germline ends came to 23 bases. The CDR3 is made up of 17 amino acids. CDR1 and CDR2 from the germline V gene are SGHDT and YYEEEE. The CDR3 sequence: CASNKLRTLVRNTEAFF. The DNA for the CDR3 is TGTGCCAGCAACAAGCTCCGGACTCTTGTCAGAAACACTGAAGCTTTCTTT.

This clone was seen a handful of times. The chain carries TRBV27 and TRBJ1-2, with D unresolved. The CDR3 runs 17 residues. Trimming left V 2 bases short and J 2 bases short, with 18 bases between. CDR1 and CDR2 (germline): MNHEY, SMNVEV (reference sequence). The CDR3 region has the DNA TGTGCCAGCAGTTTAACCGGTTGGGCAGGTTTAAACTATGGCTACACCTTC. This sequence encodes CASSLTGWAGLNYGYTF.

CDR3 DNA sequence: TGTGCCAGCTCACCAGGGACTAAAGAGACCCAGTACTTC. Its protein is CASSPGTKETQYF. V is TRBV18 and J is TRBJ2-5, with TRBD2 matching over 7 bases. Germline CDR1 is KGHSH and CDR2 is LQKENI. V lost 2 bases, J lost 3 bases, and 0 bases stayed unmatched. The CDR3 is 13 amino acids.

The CDR3 here is CASSFSQGATEAFF. CDR3 in DNA: TGTGCCAGCAGCTTCTCACAGGGGGCCACTGAAGCTTTCTTT. This chain connects TRBV7-2 to TRBJ1-1; 9 nucleotides match TRBD1. The CDR3 spans 14 residues. From germline, CDR1 is SGHTA and CDR2 FQGNSA. V was clipped by 3 bases and J by 4 bases; unmatched bases: 3.

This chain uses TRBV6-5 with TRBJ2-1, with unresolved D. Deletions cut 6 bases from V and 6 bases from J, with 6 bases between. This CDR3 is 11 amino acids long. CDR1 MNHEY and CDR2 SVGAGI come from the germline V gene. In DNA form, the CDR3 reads TGTGCCAGCAGCCGTCGCAATGAGCAGTTCTTC. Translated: CASSRRNEQFF.

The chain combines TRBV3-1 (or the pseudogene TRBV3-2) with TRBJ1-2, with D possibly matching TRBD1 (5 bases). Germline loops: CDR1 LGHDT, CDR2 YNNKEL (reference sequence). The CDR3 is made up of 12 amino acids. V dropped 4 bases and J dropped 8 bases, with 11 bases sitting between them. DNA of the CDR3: TGTGCCAGCAGCCCGTCAGGGCCAGGCTACACCTTC. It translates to CASSPSGPGYTF.

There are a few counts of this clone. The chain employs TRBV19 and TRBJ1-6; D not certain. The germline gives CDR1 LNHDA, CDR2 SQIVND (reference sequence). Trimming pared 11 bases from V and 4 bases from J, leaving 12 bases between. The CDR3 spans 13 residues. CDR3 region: CAAADDYNSPLHF. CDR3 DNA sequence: TGTGCCGCAGCGGACGATTATAATTCACCCCTCCACTTT.

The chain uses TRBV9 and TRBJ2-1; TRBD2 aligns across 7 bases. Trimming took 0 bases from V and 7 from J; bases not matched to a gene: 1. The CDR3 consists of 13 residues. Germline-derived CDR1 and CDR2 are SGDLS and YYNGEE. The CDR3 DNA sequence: TGTGCCAGCAGCGTAGGGACTAGTAATGAGCAGTTCTTC. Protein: CASSVGTSNEQFF.

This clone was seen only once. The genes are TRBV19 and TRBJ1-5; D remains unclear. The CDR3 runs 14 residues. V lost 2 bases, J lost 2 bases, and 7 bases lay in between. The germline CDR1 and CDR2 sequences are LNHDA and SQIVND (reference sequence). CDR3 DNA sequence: TGTGCCAGTAGTATACAGGTAGGCAATCAGCCCCAGCATTTT. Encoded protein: CASSIQVGNQPQHF.

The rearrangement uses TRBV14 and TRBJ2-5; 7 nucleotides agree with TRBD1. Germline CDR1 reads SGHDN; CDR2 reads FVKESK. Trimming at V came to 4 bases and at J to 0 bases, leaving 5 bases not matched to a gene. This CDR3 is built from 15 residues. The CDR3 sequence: CASSPGTDYQETQYF. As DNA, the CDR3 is TGTGCCAGCAGCCCCGGGACAGACTACCAAGAGACCCAGTACTTC.

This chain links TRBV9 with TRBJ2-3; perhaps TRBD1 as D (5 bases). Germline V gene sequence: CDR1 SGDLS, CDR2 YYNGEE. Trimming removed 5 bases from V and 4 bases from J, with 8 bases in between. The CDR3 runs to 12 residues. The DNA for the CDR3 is TGTGCCAGCAGAGGGGCCCCAGATACGCAGTATTTT. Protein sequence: CASRGAPDTQYF.

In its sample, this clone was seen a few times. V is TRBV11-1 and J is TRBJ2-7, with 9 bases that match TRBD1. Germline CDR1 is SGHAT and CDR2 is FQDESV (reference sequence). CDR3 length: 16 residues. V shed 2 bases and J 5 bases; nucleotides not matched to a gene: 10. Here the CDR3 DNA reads TGTGCCAGCAGCTTAAGGGCTGGGACAGGGAAGGACGAGCAGTACTTC. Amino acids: CASSLRAGTGKDEQYF. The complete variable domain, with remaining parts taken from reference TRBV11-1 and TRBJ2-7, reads EAEVAQSPRYKITEKSQAVAFWCDPISGHATLYWYRQILGQGPELLVQFQDESVVDDSQLPKDRFSAERLKGVDSTLKIQPAELGDSAMYLCASSLRAGTGKDEQYFGPGTRLTVT.

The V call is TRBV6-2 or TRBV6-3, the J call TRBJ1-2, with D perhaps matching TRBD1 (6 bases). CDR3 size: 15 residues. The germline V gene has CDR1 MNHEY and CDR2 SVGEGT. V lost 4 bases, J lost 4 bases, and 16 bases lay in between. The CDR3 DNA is TGTGCCAGCAGTTCCACCCAGGGGCGGGTCTATGGCTACACCTTC. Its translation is CASSSTQGRVYGYTF.

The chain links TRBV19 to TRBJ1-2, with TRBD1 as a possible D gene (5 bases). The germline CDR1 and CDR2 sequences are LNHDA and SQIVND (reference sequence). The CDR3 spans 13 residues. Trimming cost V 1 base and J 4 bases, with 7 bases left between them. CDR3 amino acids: CASSIGQSYGYTF. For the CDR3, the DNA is TGTGCCAGTAGTATAGGACAGTCCTATGGCTACACCTTC.